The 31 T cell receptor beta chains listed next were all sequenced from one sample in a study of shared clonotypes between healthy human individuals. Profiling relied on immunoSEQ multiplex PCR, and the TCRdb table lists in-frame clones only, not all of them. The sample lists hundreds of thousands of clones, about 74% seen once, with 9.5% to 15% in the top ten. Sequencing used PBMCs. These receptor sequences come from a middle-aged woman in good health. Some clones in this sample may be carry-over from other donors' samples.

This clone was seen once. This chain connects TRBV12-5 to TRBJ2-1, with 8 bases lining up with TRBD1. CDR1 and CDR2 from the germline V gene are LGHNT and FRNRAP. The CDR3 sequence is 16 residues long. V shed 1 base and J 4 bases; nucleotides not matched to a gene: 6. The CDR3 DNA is TGTGCTAGTGGTTTGGGCGACAGGGGTCTTTACAATGAGCAGTTCTTC. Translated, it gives CASGLGDRGLYNEQFF.

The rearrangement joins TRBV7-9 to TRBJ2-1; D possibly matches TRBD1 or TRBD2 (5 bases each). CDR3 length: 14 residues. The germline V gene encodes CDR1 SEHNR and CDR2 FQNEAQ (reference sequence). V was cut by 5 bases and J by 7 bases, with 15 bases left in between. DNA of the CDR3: TGTGCCAGCAGCCCGCAAGAGGGGTTAAATGAGCAGTTCTTC. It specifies CASSPQEGLNEQFF.

The CDR3 DNA is TGTGCCACCTTATGGTCCTCGGGGGAGACTGAAGCTTTCTTT. Translation gives CATLWSSGETEAFF. This chain joins TRBV19 and TRBJ1-1; possible D gene TRBD1, 5 bases. The V and J ends lost 10 bases and 5 bases respectively, with 20 bases between them. Germline values: CDR1 LNHDA, CDR2 SQIVND (reference sequence). This CDR3 comprises 14 residues.

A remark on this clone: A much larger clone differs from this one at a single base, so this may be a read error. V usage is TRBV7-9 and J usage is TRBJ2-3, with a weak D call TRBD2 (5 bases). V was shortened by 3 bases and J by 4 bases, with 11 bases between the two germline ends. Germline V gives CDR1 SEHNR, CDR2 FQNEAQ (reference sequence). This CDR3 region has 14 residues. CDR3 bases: TGTGCCAGCAGCTTTTTGACTAACCCAGATACGCAGTATTTT. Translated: CASSFLTNPDTQYF.

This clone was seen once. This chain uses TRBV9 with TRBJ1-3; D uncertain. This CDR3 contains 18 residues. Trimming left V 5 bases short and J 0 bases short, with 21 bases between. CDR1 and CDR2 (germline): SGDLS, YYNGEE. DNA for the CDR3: TGTGCCAGCAGTCCCTCAAGTCTGGGCTCCAGCTCTGGAAACACCATATATTTT. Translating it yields CASSPSSLGSSSGNTIYF.

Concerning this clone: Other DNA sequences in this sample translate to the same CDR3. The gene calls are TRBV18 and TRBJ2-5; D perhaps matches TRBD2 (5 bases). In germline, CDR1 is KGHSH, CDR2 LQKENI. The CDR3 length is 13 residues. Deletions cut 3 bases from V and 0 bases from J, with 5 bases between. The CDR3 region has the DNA TGTGCCAGCTCACCGGGAGACCAAGAGACCCAGTACTTC. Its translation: CASSPGDQETQYF.

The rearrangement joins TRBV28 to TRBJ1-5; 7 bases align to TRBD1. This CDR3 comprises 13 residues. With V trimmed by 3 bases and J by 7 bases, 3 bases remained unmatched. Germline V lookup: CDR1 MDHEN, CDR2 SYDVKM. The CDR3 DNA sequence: TGTGCCAGCAGTTTGGGCAGGGGGCAGCCCCAGCATTTT. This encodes CASSLGRGQPQHF.

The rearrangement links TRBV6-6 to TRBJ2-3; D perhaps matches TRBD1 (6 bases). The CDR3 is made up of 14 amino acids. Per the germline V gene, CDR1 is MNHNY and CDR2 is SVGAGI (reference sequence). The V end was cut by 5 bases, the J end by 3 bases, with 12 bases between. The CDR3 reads CASSHQQGTDTQYF. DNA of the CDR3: TGTGCCAGCAGTCACCAACAGGGAACAGATACGCAGTATTTT.

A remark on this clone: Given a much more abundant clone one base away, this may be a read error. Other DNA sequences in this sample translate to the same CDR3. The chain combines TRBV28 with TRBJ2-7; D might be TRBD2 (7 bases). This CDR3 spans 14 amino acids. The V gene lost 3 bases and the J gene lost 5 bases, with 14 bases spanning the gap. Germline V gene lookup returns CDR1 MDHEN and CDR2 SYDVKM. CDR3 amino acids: CASSLGGTSHEQYF. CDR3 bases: TGTGCCAGCAGTTTGGGAGGGACATCCCACGAGCAGTACTTC.

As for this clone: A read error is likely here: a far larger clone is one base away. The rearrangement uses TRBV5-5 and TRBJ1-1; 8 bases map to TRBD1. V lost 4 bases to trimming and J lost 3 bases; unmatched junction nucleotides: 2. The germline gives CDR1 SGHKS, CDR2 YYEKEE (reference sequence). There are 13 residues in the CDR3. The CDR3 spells CASSTTGDTEAFF. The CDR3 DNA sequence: TGTGCCAGCAGCACGACAGGGGACACTGAAGCTTTCTTT.

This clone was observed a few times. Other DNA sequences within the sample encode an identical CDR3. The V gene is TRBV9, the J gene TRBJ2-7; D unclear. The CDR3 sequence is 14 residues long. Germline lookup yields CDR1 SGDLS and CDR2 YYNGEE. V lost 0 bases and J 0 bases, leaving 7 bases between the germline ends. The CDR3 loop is CASSVDHSSYEQYF. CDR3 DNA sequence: TGTGCCAGCAGCGTAGATCACAGCTCCTACGAGCAGTACTTC.

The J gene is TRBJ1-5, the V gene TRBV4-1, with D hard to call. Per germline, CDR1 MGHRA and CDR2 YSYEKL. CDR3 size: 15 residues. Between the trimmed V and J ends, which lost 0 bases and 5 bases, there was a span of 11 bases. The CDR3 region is CASSQEEGIYQPQHF. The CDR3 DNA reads TGCGCCAGCAGCCAAGAAGAGGGCATCTATCAGCCCCAGCATTTT.

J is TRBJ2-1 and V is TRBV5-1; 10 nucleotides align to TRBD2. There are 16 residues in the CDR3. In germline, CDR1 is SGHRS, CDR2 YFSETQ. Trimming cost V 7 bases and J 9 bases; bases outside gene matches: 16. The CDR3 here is CASQTRASGRVGEQFF. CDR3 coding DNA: TGCGCCAGCCAGACGAGGGCGAGCGGGAGGGTCGGTGAGCAGTTCTTC. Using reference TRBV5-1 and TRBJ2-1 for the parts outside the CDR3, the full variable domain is KAGVTQTPRYLIKTRGQQVTLSCSPISGHRSVSWYQQTPGQGLQFLFEYFSETQRNKGNFPGRFSGRQFSNSRSEMNVSTLELGDSALYLCASQTRASGRVGEQFFGPGTRLTVL.

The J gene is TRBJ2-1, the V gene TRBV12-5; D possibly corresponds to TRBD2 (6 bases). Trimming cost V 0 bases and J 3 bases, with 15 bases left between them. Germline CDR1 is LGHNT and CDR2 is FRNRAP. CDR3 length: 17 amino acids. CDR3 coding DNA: TGTGCTAGTGGTTTGGTATTGAGGGCTAGCGACTACAATGAGCAGTTCTTC. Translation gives CASGLVLRASDYNEQFF.

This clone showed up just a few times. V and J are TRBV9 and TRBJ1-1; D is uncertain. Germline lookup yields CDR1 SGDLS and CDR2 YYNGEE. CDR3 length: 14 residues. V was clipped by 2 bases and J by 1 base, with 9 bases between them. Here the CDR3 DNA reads TGTGCCAGCAGCGTTTTGGCGGAGAACACTGAAGCTTTCTTT. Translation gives CASSVLAENTEAFF. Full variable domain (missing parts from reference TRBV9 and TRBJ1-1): DSGVTQTPKHLITATGQRVTLRCSPRSGDLSVYWYQQSLDQGLQFLIQYYNGEERAKGNILERFSAQQFPDLHSELNLSSLELGDSALYFCASSVLAENTEAFFGQGTRLTVV.

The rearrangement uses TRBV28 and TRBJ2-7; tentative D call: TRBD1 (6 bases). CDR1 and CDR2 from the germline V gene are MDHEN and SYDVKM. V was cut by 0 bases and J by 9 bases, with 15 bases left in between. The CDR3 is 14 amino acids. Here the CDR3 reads CASSLWGHPERQYF. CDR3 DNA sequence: TGTGCCAGCAGTTTATGGGGACATCCAGAGCGGCAGTACTTC.

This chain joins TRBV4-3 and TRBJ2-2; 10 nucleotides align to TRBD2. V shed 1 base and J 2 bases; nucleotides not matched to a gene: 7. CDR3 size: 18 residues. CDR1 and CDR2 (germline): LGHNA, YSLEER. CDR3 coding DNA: TGCGCCAGCAGCCAAGCCCTAGCGGGAGTATTAAACACCGGGGAGCTGTTTTTT. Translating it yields CASSQALAGVLNTGELFF.

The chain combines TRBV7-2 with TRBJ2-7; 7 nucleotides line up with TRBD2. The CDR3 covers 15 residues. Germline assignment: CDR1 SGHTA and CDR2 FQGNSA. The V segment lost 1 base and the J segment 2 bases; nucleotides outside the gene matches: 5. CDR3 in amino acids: CASSLVGAGAYEQYF. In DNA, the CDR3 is TGTGCCAGCAGCTTAGTTGGCGCGGGAGCCTACGAGCAGTACTTC. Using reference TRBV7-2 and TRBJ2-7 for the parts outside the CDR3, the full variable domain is GAGVSQSPSNKVTEKGKDVELRCDPISGHTALYWYRQSLGQGLEFLIYFQGNSAPDKSGLPSDRFSAERTGGSVSTLTIQRTQQEDSAVYLCASSLVGAGAYEQYFGPGTRLTVT.

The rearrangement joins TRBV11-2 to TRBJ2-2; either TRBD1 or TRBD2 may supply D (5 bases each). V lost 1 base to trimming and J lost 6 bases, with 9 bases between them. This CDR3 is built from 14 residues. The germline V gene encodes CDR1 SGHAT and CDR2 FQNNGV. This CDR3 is CASSLGGRAGELFF. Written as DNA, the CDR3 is TGTGCCAGCAGCTTAGGGGGGAGAGCCGGGGAGCTGTTTTTT.

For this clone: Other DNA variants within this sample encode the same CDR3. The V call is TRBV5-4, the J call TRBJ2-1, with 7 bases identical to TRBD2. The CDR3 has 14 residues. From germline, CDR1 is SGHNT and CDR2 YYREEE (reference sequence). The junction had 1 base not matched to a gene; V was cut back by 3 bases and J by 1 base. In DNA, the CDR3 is TGTGCCAGCAGCTCTAGCGGATCCTACAATGAGCAGTTCTTC. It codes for CASSSSGSYNEQFF. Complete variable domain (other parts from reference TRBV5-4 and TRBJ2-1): ETGVTQSPTHLIKTRGQQVTLRCSSQSGHNTVSWYQQALGQGPQFIFQYYREEENGRGNFPPRFSGLQFPNYSSELNVNALELDDSALYLCASSSSGSYNEQFFGPGTRLTVL.

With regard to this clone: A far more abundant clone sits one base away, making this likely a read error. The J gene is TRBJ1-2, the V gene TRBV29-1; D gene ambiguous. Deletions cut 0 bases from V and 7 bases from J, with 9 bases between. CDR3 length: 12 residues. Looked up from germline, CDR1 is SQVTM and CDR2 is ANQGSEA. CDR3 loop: CSVEDLLGGYTF. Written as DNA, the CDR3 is TGCAGCGTTGAAGATCTGCTAGGTGGCTACACCTTC.

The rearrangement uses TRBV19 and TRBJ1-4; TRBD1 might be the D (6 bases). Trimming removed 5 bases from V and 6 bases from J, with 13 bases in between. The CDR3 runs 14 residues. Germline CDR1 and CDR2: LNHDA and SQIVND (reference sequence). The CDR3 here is CASSQGQRDEKLFF. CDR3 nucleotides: TGTGCCAGTAGTCAAGGACAGCGGGATGAAAAACTGTTTTTT.

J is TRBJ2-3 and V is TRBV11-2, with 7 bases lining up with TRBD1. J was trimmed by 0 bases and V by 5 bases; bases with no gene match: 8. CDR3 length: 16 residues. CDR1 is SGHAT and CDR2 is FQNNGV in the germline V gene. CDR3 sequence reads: CASSTRQGTSTDTQYF. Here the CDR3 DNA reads TGTGCCAGCAGCACCAGACAGGGAACTAGCACAGATACGCAGTATTTT. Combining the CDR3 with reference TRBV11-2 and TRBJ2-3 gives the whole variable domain EAGVAQSPRYKIIEKRQSVAFWCNPISGHATLYWYQQILGQGPKLLIQFQNNGVVDDSQLPKDRFSAERLKGVDSTLKIQPAKLEDSAVYLCASSTRQGTSTDTQYFGPGTRLTVL.

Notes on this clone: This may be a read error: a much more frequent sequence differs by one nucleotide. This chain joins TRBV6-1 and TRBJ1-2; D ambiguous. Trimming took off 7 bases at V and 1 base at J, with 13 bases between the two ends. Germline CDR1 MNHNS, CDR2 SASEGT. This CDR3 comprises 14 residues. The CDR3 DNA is TGTGCCAGCAATTTGAGGACGGGTAACTATGGCTACACCTTC. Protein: CASNLRTGNYGYTF.

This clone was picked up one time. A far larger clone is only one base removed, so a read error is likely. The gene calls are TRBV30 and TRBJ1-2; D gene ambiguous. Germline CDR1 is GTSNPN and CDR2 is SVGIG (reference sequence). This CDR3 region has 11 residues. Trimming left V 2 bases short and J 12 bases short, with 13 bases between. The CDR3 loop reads CAWSSPADHTF. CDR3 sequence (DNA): TGTGCCTGGAGTTCTCCCGCGGACCACACCTTC.

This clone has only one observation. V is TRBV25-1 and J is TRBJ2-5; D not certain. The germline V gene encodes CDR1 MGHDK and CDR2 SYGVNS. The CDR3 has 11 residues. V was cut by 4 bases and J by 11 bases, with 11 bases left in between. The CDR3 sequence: CASSATQMQYF. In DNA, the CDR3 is TGTGCCAGCAGTGCAACACAAATGCAGTACTTC.

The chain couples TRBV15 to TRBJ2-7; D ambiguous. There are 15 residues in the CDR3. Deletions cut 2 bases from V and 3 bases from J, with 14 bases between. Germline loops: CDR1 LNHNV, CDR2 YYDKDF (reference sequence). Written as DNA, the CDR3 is TGTGCCACCAGCAGAATACAGATGACGATCTACGAGCAGTACTTC. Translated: CATSRIQMTIYEQYF.

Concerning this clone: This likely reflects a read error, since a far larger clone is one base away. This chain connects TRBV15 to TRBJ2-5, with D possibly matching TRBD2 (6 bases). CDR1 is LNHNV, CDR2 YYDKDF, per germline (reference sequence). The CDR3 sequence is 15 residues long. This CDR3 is CATSRALAPQGTQYF. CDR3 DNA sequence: TGTGCCACCAGCAGAGCTCTAGCGCCCCAAGGGACCCAGTACTTC.

The CDR3 region is CASSTGTANNEQFF. The CDR3 DNA is TGCGCCAGCAGTACCGGGACAGCCAACAATGAGCAGTTCTTC. The V call is TRBV5-1, the J call TRBJ2-1; 7 bases agree with TRBD1. CDR3 length: 14 residues. The V gene end was trimmed by 5 bases and the J gene end by 5 bases; junction bases not matched to a gene: 7. The germline V gene encodes CDR1 SGHRS and CDR2 YFSETQ.

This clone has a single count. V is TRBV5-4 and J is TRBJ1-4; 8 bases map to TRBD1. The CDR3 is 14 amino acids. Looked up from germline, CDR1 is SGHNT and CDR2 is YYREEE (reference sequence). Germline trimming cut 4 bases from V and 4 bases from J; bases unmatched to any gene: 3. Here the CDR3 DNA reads TGTGCCAGCAGCCGGACAGGGATTAATGAAAAACTGTTTTTT. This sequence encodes CASSRTGINEKLFF.

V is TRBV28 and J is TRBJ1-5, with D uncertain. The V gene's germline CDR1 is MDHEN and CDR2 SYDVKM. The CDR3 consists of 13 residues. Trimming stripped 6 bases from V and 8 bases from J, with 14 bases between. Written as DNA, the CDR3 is TGTGCCAGCAGCCCGAGTGGGGTTGAGCCCCAGCATTTT. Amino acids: CASSPSGVEPQHF.